Listed here are 12 T cell receptor beta chains from one sample, sequenced in a study of Graves' ophthalmopathy and Graves' hyperthyroidism. Scientists amplified the TCR beta CDR3 regions from RNA transcripts. The workflow started with a first-round RT-PCR run with HTBI primers and then moved on to a second-round multiplex PCR. TCRdb processed the multiplex PCR reads anew with MiXCR; each CDR3 protein has one entry. The sample carries roughly 400,000 distinct CDR3 sequences, approximately 17% recorded once. The specimen sequenced was peripheral blood. These receptors were obtained from an adult woman with stable Graves' hyperthyroidism.

There are a few counts of this clonotype. V gene TRBV30 combines with J gene TRBJ2-7, with 8 bases that match TRBD1. Germline V CDR1 and CDR2: GTSNPN, SVGIG (reference sequence). This CDR3 contains 16 residues. Trimming at V came to 1 base and at J to 1 base, leaving 9 bases not matched to a gene. The DNA for the CDR3 is TGTGCCTGGAGTGACCAGACAGGGGTTTTTTCCTACGAGCAGTACTTC. As protein: CAWSDQTGVFSYEQYF.

The V call is TRBV7-3, the J call TRBJ2-5, with TRBD2 identical over 12 bases. The J segment lost 2 bases and the V segment lost 5 bases, leaving 12 bases of the junction unmatched. There are 18 residues in the CDR3. Looked up from germline, CDR1 is SGHTA and CDR2 is FQGTGA. DNA for the CDR3: TGTGCCAGCAGCGCCAATGTAGGTCTAGCGGGAGGGCAAGAGACCCAGTACTTC. It specifies CASSANVGLAGGQETQYF.

This clonotype was detected ten times or more. V gene TRBV6-2 or TRBV6-3 combines with J gene TRBJ2-2; no reliable D call. Germline loops: CDR1 MNHEY, CDR2 SVGEGT. The germline V and J ends were trimmed by 10 bases and 1 base, with 10 bases remaining between them. This CDR3 spans 13 amino acids. The CDR3 region is CAILKVNTGELFF. The CDR3, as DNA: TGTGCCATCCTGAAGGTGAACACCGGGGAGCTGTTTTTT.

This clonotype has at least ten counts. The chain links TRBV6-5 to TRBJ1-5, with no clear D. Germline CDR1 and CDR2: MNHEY and SVGAGI. Trimming removed 8 bases at V and 5 bases at J, with 16 bases between. CDR3 length equals 14 residues. The CDR3 DNA sequence: TGTGCCAGCGATTATGAGGGAACCTATCAGCCCCAGCATTTT. Its protein is CASDYEGTYQPQHF.

This clonotype showed up just a few times. The chain combines TRBV2 with TRBJ1-5; D unresolved. The germline CDR1 and CDR2 sequences are SNHLY and FYNNEI. Trimming shortened V by 2 bases and J by 0 bases, and 11 bases separated the two germline ends. The length of the CDR3 is 16 residues. CDR3 sequence: CASSEQNFYSNQPQHF. For the CDR3, the DNA is TGTGCCAGCAGTGAACAGAACTTCTATAGCAATCAGCCCCAGCATTTT.

This clonotype has a count of ten or more. The rearrangement joins TRBV11-2 to TRBJ2-2; 11 nucleotides agree with TRBD2. This CDR3 has 16 amino acids. The ends lost 4 bases at V and 4 bases at J; junction bases unmatched: 5. Germline V gene sequence: CDR1 SGHAT, CDR2 FQNNGV. CDR3 in amino acids: CASSSISGRATGELFF. DNA for the CDR3: TGTGCCAGCAGCTCAATTAGCGGGAGGGCCACCGGGGAGCTGTTTTTT.

This clonotype was seen repeatedly, ten times or more. This sequence joins TRBV28 and TRBJ1-5, with D perhaps matching TRBD1 (6 bases). The CDR3 spans 15 residues. Trimming shortened V by 2 bases and J by 3 bases, and 11 bases separated the two germline ends. Germline V lookup: CDR1 MDHEN, CDR2 SYDVKM. The CDR3 DNA sequence: TGTGCCAGCAGTTTACCAACAGGGTCCAATCAGCCCCAGCATTTT. As protein: CASSLPTGSNQPQHF.

This clonotype was observed at least ten times. This chain links TRBV7-3 with TRBJ2-2; 7 positions match TRBD1. Germline CDR1 is SGHTA and CDR2 is FQGTGA. The CDR3 spans 15 residues. Trimming removed 5 bases from V and 6 bases from J; junction bases left unmatched: 9. The chain's CDR3 is CASSLNRGGSGELFF. The CDR3 DNA sequence: TGTGCCAGCAGCCTCAACAGGGGTGGATCCGGGGAGCTGTTTTTT.

This clonotype came up many times. The chain combines TRBV12-3 or TRBV12-4 with TRBJ2-5; no reliable D call. Trimming took off 4 bases at V and 3 bases at J, with 9 bases between the two ends. This CDR3 region has 13 residues. DNA of the CDR3: TGTGCCAGCAGTTCTAACAGAGAAGAGACCCAGTACTTC. Its translation is CASSSNREETQYF.

This clonotype appeared many times. This chain links TRBV7-2 with TRBJ2-7; D is possibly TRBD2 (5 bases). The CDR3 is made up of 15 amino acids. The germline CDR1 and CDR2 sequences are SGHTA and FQGNSA. V shed 3 bases and J shed 2 bases, with 14 bases lying between them. CDR3 DNA: TGTGCCAGCAGCTTCCTTGAGGGAATCACCTACGAGCAGTACTTC. Its protein product is CASSFLEGITYEQYF.

The rearrangement uses TRBV29-1 and TRBJ1-2; D gene uncertain. Germline V lookup: CDR1 SQVTM, CDR2 ANQGSEA. The CDR3 runs 14 residues. V was clipped by 8 bases and J by 1 base, with 17 bases between them. The CDR3 spells CSFPDPDINYGYTF. Written as DNA, the CDR3 is TGCAGCTTCCCCGACCCCGACATTAACTATGGCTACACCTTC.

This clonotype was found many times. CDR3: CASSEDTNYEQYF. The CDR3 DNA reads TGTGCCAGCAGTGAAGACACGAACTACGAGCAGTACTTC. This chain uses TRBV6-1 with TRBJ2-7; no definite D call. Per the germline V gene, CDR1 is MNHNS and CDR2 is SASEGT. The CDR3 totals 13 residues. The V end lost 1 base, the J end lost 3 bases, and 7 bases lay between the germline ends.